This TCR beta chain derives from a study of cytomegalovirus exposure and HLA in healthy donors. TCRdb keeps only in-frame clones here, not all; method: immunoSEQ multiplex PCR. Of 200,000 or so clones detected, around 87% appear once; the ten largest clones hold 2% to 2.5%. Germline loops: CDR1 MNHNS, CDR2 SASEGT. Between the trimmed V and J ends, which lost 7 bases and 4 bases, there was a span of 13 bases. This CDR3 has 13 residues. The chain couples TRBV6-1 to TRBJ1-2; D uncertain. The receptor was isolated from a woman aged 18 to 35 in good health and CMV-seropositive. The sequencing input was PBMCs. In nucleotides, the CDR3 is TGTGCCAGCACCGAACGGGTTTCCTATGGCTACACCTTC. Its protein is CASTERVSYGYTF.